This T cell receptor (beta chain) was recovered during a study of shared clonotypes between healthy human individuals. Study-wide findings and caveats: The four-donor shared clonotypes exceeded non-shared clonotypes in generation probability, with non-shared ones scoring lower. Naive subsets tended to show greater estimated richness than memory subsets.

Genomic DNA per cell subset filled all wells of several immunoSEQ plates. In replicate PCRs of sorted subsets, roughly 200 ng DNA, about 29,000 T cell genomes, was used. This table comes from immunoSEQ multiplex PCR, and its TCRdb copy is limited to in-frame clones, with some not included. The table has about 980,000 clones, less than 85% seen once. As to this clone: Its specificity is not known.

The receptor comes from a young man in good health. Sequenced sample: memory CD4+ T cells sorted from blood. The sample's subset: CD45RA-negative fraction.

The CDR3 nucleotides are TGTGCCAGCAGCTTAGCACCATCCGGGGGAAGATACACCGGGGAGCTGTTTTTT. It is translated as CASSLAPSGGRYTGELFF. The V and J genes are TRBV7-9 and TRBJ2-2; D may be TRBD2 (6 bases). The germline V gene encodes CDR1 SEHNR and CDR2 FQNEAQ (reference sequence). The CDR3 is 18 residues long. V lost 0 bases and J 3 bases, leaving 17 bases between the germline ends.